The 13 T cell receptor beta chains below were found in one sample sequenced in a study of HIV-infected children after antiretroviral therapy interruption. Unique molecular identifiers were included in an RNA-based 3' RACE TCR library. TCRdb called the 3' RACE reads again in MiXCR, with one record for every CDR3 protein. The table records about 89,000 distinct CDR3 sequences, around 6.9% of them present only once. Treatment in this sample: PENTA 11 planned treatment interruption arm or continuous ART arm. The source material was CD45RA+ CD4+ T cells from PBMCs, pooled from several time points, sampled from a donor given antiretroviral therapy, either interrupted or continuous. The subset: naive CD4+ CD45RA+ CD45RO- T cells. Receptors were obtained from a pool of human donors with HIV.

Ten or more counts support this clonotype. V and J are TRBV12-3 or TRBV12-4 and TRBJ1-5; D gene unclear. V was trimmed by 6 bases and J by 3 bases, leaving 12 bases between them. This CDR3 has 14 residues. CDR3: CASSLDGHNQPQHF. CDR3 coding DNA: TGTGCCAGCAGCTTGGACGGCCACAATCAGCCCCAGCATTTT.

This clonotype was seen more than once but under ten times. The rearrangement joins TRBV12-3 or TRBV12-4 to TRBJ1-5; D gene uncertain. The CDR3 loop spans 16 amino acids. The V end lost 6 bases, the J end lost 2 bases, and 17 bases lay between the germline ends. CDR3 nucleotides: TGTGCCAGCAGCCGCAGACTGACGAATGGCAATCAGCCCCAGCATTTT. Protein sequence: CASSRRLTNGNQPQHF.

In this sample, this clonotype turned up many times. The chain couples TRBV6-6 to TRBJ2-7, with no clear D. The length of the CDR3 is 13 residues. Between the trimmed V and J ends, which lost 2 bases and 3 bases, there was a span of 8 bases. CDR1 MNHNY and CDR2 SVGAGI come from the germline V gene (reference sequence). The CDR3 sequence is CASSYPTSYEQYF. The CDR3 nucleotides are TGTGCCAGCAGTTACCCCACCAGCTACGAGCAGTACTTC.

At least ten counts were recorded for this clonotype. The J gene is TRBJ2-2, the V gene TRBV6-2 or TRBV6-3; weak D call: TRBD2 (5 bases). CDR1 is MNHEY, CDR2 SVGEGT, per germline. The ends were cut back, 4 bases at V and 5 bases at J, with 11 bases in the middle. The CDR3 is 14 amino acids. The CDR3 DNA reads TGTGCCAGCAGTTTACTACCGGGGACCGGGGAGCTGTTTTTT. Encoded protein: CASSLLPGTGELFF.

This clonotype was observed at least ten times. CDR3 nucleotides: TGTGCCAGCAGCTTGTTGCAGCGGAGCACAGATACGCAGTATTTT. It codes for CASSLLQRSTDTQYF. The chain uses TRBV5-6 and TRBJ2-3; D is perhaps TRBD2 (5 bases). The CDR3 totals 15 residues. The germline CDR1 and CDR2 sequences are SGHDT and YYEEEE. Trimming stripped 1 base from V and 0 bases from J, with 9 bases between.

The genes are TRBV6-2 or TRBV6-3 and TRBJ1-5; the match to TRBD1 covers 7 bases. V shed 6 bases and J 6 bases; nucleotides not matched to a gene: 5. CDR1 and CDR2 from the germline V gene are MNHEY and SVGEGT. CDR3 length equals 13 residues. Here the CDR3 reads CASRRGQFQPQHF. As DNA, the CDR3 is TGTGCCAGCAGGAGGGGGCAGTTTCAGCCCCAGCATTTT.

On this clonotype itself: A single base separates this from a much larger clone, so it may be a read error. CDR3 region: CASSSSGGIHEQYF. The CDR3 region has the DNA TGTGCCAGCAGCTCGAGCGGGGGTATACACGAGCAGTACTTC. The rearrangement joins TRBV5-4 to TRBJ2-7; the match to TRBD2 covers 8 bases. The CDR3 length is 14 residues. CDR1 is SGHNT and CDR2 is YYREEE in the germline V gene (reference sequence). The trim removed 3 bases at V and 5 bases at J, leaving 7 bases unmatched. Full variable domain (rest looked up from reference TRBV5-4 and TRBJ2-7): ETGVTQSPTHLIKTRGQQVTLRCSSQSGHNTVSWYQQALGQGPQFIFQYYREEENGRGNFPPRFSGLQFPNYSSELNVNALELDDSALYLCASSSSGGIHEQYFGPGTRLTVT.

The chain joins TRBV7-9 to TRBJ1-1, with 8 bases matching TRBD1. This CDR3 is 15 amino acids long. CDR1 and CDR2 (germline): SEHNR, FQNEAQ (reference sequence). V gave up 5 bases and J gave up 3 bases; unmatched junction bases: 8. This CDR3 reads CASSLKQGGYTEAFF. In nucleotides, the CDR3 is TGTGCCAGCAGCCTGAAACAGGGGGGGTACACTGAAGCTTTCTTT.

In its sample, this clonotype was seen many times. The chain links TRBV19 to TRBJ2-3; weak D call: TRBD2 (5 bases). Trimming took off 5 bases at V and 4 bases at J, with 10 bases between the two ends. Germline CDR1 LNHDA, CDR2 SQIVND (reference sequence). This CDR3 is 13 amino acids long. CDR3 coding DNA: TGTGCCAGTAGTTTCCGGGGAGCAGATACGCAGTATTTT. Protein product: CASSFRGADTQYF.

The table lists this clonotype with many counts. The V and J genes are TRBV10-1 and TRBJ2-2; D not certain. Trimming took 3 bases from V and 5 from J, leaving 10 bases between them. CDR1 is WNHNN, CDR2 SYGVQD, per germline (reference sequence). The CDR3 has 14 residues. CDR3 in amino acids: CASSEVRATGELFF. CDR3 coding DNA: TGCGCCAGCAGTGAAGTTAGGGCAACCGGGGAGCTGTTTTTT.

This clonotype was seen at least ten times. The J gene is TRBJ1-1, the V gene TRBV7-9; D perhaps matches TRBD1 (6 bases). Germline V gene lookup returns CDR1 SEHNR and CDR2 FQNEAQ (reference sequence). Trimming stripped 1 base from V and 2 bases from J, with 14 bases between. The CDR3 contains 16 residues. The CDR3 is CASSLEGGSFNTEAFF. The CDR3 bases are TGTGCCAGCAGCTTAGAAGGGGGAAGTTTTAACACTGAAGCTTTCTTT.

This clonotype occurred many times. The chain links TRBV2 to TRBJ2-2, with D possibly matching TRBD2 (6 bases). The CDR3 spans 14 residues. In germline, CDR1 is SNHLY, CDR2 FYNNEI. V shed 5 bases and J shed 2 bases, with 9 bases lying between them. CDR3 bases: TGTGCCAGCAGTATCGGGAGAAACACCGGGGAGCTGTTTTTT. Amino acids: CASSIGRNTGELFF.

This clonotype was counted at least ten times. V and J are TRBV29-1 and TRBJ2-5, with D perhaps assigned TRBD1 or TRBD2 (6 bases each). The length of the CDR3 is 14 residues. V lost 5 bases and J lost 5, with 18 bases in between. Germline V lookup: CDR1 SQVTM, CDR2 ANQGSEA. The CDR3 spells CSVSDRPGGETQYF. CDR3 sequence (DNA): TGCAGCGTTTCTGACAGGCCCGGAGGGGAGACCCAGTACTTC.